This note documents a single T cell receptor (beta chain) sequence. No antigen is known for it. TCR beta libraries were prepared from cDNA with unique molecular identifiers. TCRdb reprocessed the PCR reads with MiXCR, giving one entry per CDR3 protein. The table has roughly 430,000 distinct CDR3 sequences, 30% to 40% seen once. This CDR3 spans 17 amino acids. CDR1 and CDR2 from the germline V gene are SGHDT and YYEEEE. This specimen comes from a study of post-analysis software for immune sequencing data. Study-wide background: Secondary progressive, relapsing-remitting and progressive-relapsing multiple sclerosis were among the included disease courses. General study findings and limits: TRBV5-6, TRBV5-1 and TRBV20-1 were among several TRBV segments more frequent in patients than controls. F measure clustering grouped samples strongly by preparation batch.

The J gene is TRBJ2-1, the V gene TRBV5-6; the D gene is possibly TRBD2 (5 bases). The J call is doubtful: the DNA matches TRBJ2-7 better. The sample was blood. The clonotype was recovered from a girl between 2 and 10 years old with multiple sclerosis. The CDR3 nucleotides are TGTGCCAGCTCCGAGGGCCTAGCTTCGAGGACCTACAATGAGCAGTACTTC. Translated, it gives CASSEGLASRTYNEQYF.